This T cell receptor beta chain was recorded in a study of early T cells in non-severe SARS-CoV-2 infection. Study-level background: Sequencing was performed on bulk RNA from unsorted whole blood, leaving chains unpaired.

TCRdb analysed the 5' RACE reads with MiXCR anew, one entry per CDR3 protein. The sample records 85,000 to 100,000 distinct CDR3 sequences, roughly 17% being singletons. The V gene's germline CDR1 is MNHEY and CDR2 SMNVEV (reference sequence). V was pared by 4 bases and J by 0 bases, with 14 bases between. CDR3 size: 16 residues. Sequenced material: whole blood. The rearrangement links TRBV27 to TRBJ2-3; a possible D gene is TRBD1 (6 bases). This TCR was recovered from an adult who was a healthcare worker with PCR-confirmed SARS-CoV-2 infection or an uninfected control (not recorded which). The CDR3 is CASSSGQHPSTDTQYF. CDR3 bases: TGTGCCAGCAGTTCCGGACAGCATCCTAGCACAGATACGCAGTATTTT.